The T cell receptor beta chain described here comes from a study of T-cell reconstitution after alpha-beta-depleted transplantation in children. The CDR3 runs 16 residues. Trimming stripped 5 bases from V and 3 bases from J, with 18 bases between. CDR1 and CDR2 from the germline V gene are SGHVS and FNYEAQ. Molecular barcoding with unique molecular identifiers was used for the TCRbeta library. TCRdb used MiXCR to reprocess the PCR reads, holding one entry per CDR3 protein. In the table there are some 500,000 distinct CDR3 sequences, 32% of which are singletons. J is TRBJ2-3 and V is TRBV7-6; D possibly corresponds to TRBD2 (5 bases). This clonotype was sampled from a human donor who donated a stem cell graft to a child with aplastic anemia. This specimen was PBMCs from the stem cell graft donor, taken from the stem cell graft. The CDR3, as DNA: TGTGCCAGCAGCCCCCTTCCCCTTTCGGGGACAGATACGCAGTATTTT. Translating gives CASSPLPLSGTDTQYF.